Below are 24 T cell receptor beta chains sequenced from a single sample in a study of post-analysis software for immune sequencing data. Study conclusions and caveats: About five TRBV segments occurring more often in patients than controls included TRBV5-6, TRBV5-1 and TRBV20-1.

Prepared TCR beta cDNA libraries contained unique molecular identifiers. MiXCR was run by TCRdb on the PCR reads, yielding one entry per CDR3 protein. Among about 770,000 distinct CDR3 sequences, under 60% were seen once, and the ten largest hold just under 5%. Which antigens these TCRs recognize remains unknown. The sequencing input was blood. These receptors were obtained from a girl aged 5-17 years with multiple sclerosis.

V usage is TRBV20-1 and J usage is TRBJ2-7, with D perhaps TRBD1 (6 bases). The tail of the sequence fits TRBJ2-5 better, so the J call may be wrong. This CDR3 is 12 amino acids long. The germline V gene encodes CDR1 DFQATT and CDR2 SNEGSKA (reference sequence). CDR3 sequence: CSTMTGQETQYF. The DNA of the CDR3 is TGCAGTACTATGACAGGACAAGAGACCCAGTACTTC.

This sequence joins TRBV7-3 and TRBJ2-1; D is possibly TRBD1 or TRBD2 (5 bases each). The CDR3 sequence is 15 residues long. Trimming took 0 bases from V and 6 from J, leaving 12 bases between them. CDR1 and CDR2 from the germline V gene are SGHTA and FQGTGA. CDR3 DNA: TGTGCCAGCAGCTTAACGGGGCGGGTGCCCAATGAGCAGTTCTTC. This codes for CASSLTGRVPNEQFF.

This clonotype came up once. A junction boundary mismatches the germline segment, possibly from a read error. The chain combines TRBV6-5 with TRBJ2-1; TRBD2 is a possible D gene (5 bases). CDR1 is MNHEY, CDR2 SVGAGI, per germline. The CDR3 sequence is 17 residues long. CDR3 amino acids: CASSYAGVSRGFNGQFF. The CDR3, as DNA: TGTGCCAGCAGTTACGCCGGTGTGTCTAGAGGGTTCAATGGGCAGTTCTTC.

The chain carries TRBV4-2 and TRBJ1-5, with D possibly being TRBD1 (5 bases). Germline V gene data show CDR1 as LGHNA and CDR2 as YNFKEQ. V lost 3 bases and J 9 bases, leaving 18 bases between the germline ends. This CDR3 has 15 residues. The CDR3 sequence is CASSHSQARSVPQHF. The CDR3 nucleotides are TGTGCCAGCAGCCATTCACAGGCTCGAAGTGTGCCCCAGCATTTT.

The chain combines TRBV9 with TRBJ2-1; 11 positions match TRBD1. Germline V gene lookup returns CDR1 SGDLS and CDR2 YYNGEE. The CDR3 runs 14 residues. The J segment lost 6 bases and the V segment lost 3 bases, leaving 2 bases of the junction unmatched. The CDR3, as DNA: TGTGCCAGCAGCGCGGGACAGGGGGGCAATGAGCAGTTCTTC. Amino acids: CASSAGQGGNEQFF.

The chain uses TRBV11-2 and TRBJ2-3; 7 nucleotides agree with TRBD1. Trimming removed 5 bases from V and 2 bases from J; junction bases left unmatched: 4. The CDR3 contains 14 residues. The germline CDR1 and CDR2 sequences are SGHAT and FQNNGV. CDR3 DNA sequence: TGTGCCAGCAGCATCACAGGGGCCACAGATACGCAGTATTTT. This encodes CASSITGATDTQYF.

V usage is TRBV10-3 and J usage is TRBJ2-1; TRBD2 matches at 13 bases. Trimming took 0 bases from V and 3 from J; bases not matched to a gene: 14. CDR3 length: 21 residues. Germline CDR1 and CDR2: ENHRY and SYGVKD. CDR3 protein: CAISESMGTSGTPKVYNEQFF. For the CDR3, the DNA is TGTGCCATCAGTGAGTCGATGGGGACTAGCGGGACCCCCAAAGTCTACAATGAGCAGTTCTTC.

Only a few counts were recorded for this clonotype. The chain recombines TRBV5-5 with TRBJ1-5; TRBD1 is a possible D gene (6 bases). Trimming pared 0 bases from V and 6 bases from J, leaving 13 bases between. This CDR3 contains 15 residues. CDR1 SGHKS and CDR2 YYEKEE come from the germline V gene (reference sequence). The CDR3 nucleotides read TGTGCCAGCAGCTTGGGGGGGGCTCAGCGTCAGCCCCAGCATTTT. This gives the protein CASSLGGAQRQPQHF. Full variable domain (missing parts from reference TRBV5-5 and TRBJ1-5): DAGVTQSPTHLIKTRGQQVTLRCSPISGHKSVSWYQQVLGQGPQFIFQYYEKEERGRGNFPDRFSARQFPNYSSELNVNALLLGDSALYLCASSLGGAQRQPQHFGDGTRLSIL.

This rearrangement joins TRBV3-1 to TRBJ1-2; 8 positions match TRBD1. Germline CDR1 is LGHDT and CDR2 is YNNKEL (reference sequence). This CDR3 is 14 amino acids long. With 2 bases clipped from V and 6 bases from J, the junction kept 5 bases outside the gene matches. CDR3 coding DNA: TGTGCCAGCAGCCAATTGGACAGGGCGAATGGCTACACCTTC. Protein: CASSQLDRANGYTF.

CDR3 bases: TGCAGTGCTAGAATACAGGGGGCACGTGGTGAGCAGTTCTTC. Protein product: CSARIQGARGEQFF. This chain connects TRBV20-1 to TRBJ2-1, with TRBD1 identical over 9 bases. This CDR3 region has 14 residues. CDR1 is DFQATT, CDR2 SNEGSKA, per germline (reference sequence). V was pared by 2 bases and J by 9 bases, with 8 bases of the junction left unmatched.

This clonotype was counted a few times. One end of the junction does not line up with germline, which may come from a read error. This chain links TRBV6-1 with TRBJ2-5; 7 bases are a match to TRBD2. CDR3 length equals 15 residues. CDR1 and CDR2 from the germline V gene are MNHNS and SASEGT. The CDR3 DNA is TGTGCCGGCAGCCCGGGACTAACCTACCAAGAGACCCAGTACTTC. This codes for CAGSPGLTYQETQYF.

The chain employs TRBV16 and TRBJ1-2; 8 bases map to TRBD1. J was trimmed by 7 bases and V by 0 bases; bases with no gene match: 4. Germline V CDR1 and CDR2: KGHSY, FQNENV. CDR3 size: 14 residues. CDR3 sequence (DNA): TGTGCCAGCAGCCAATCGCAGGGGGCTGGTGGCTACACCTTC. This encodes CASSQSQGAGGYTF.

The V and J genes are TRBV7-2 and TRBJ2-1; TRBD2 matches at 11 bases. The CDR3 is 15 residues long. J gave up 6 bases and V 2 bases, and 3 bases lay outside the gene matches. Germline CDR1 and CDR2: SGHTA and FQGNSA. The CDR3 bases are TGTGCCAGCAGCTTAACTAGCGGGAGTGTCAATGAGCAGTTCTTC. It is translated as CASSLTSGSVNEQFF.

The chain links TRBV12-3 or TRBV12-4 to TRBJ2-3; 8 bases agree with TRBD1. This CDR3 region has 14 residues. Unmatched junction bases numbered 4, after V lost 4 bases and J lost 4 bases. CDR3 in amino acids: CASSWDRFPDTQYF. As DNA, the CDR3 is TGTGCCAGCAGTTGGGACAGGTTTCCAGATACGCAGTATTTT.

This clonotype was counted only a few times. CDR3 residues: CATRSSGRALETQYF. The DNA for the CDR3 is TGTGCCACTCGAAGTAGCGGGAGGGCCTTGGAGACCCAGTACTTC. This chain connects TRBV10-3 to TRBJ2-5; 11 bases are a match to TRBD2. V lost 10 bases to trimming and J lost 5 bases; unmatched junction nucleotides: 12. Germline V gene data show CDR1 as ENHRY and CDR2 as SYGVKD. The CDR3 runs 15 residues.

This clonotype occurred a few times. This chain connects TRBV20-1 to TRBJ2-5; 13 bases match TRBD2. The CDR3 extends over 15 amino acids. Looked up from germline, CDR1 is DFQATT and CDR2 is SNEGSKA (reference sequence). Trimming removed 5 bases from V and 4 bases from J; junction bases left unmatched: 7. The CDR3 DNA reads as TGCAGTGCTCACCCGGGACTAGCGGGACCAGAGACCCAGTACTTC. This translates into CSAHPGLAGPETQYF.

The chain has TRBV20-1 and TRBJ2-5; 11 nucleotides match TRBD2. This CDR3 has 15 amino acids. Germline values: CDR1 DFQATT, CDR2 SNEGSKA (reference sequence). After removal of 5 bases from V and 4 bases from J, the junction contained 9 bases not matched to a gene. As DNA, the CDR3 is TGCAGTGCTCCGCGACTAGCGGGAATGAGAGAGACCCAGTACTTC. It codes for CSAPRLAGMRETQYF.

The chain uses TRBV7-8 and TRBJ2-1; TRBD2 aligns across 7 bases. The V segment lost 0 bases and the J segment 6 bases; nucleotides outside the gene matches: 5. The CDR3 has 15 residues. In germline, CDR1 is SGHVS, CDR2 FQNEAQ. The CDR3 DNA follows: TGTGCCAGCAGCTTAGCTGGGACTACGGGCAATGAGCAGTTCTTC. As protein: CASSLAGTTGNEQFF.

Only a few counts were recorded for this clonotype. The chain couples TRBV12-3 or TRBV12-4 to TRBJ2-3, with 7 bases identical to TRBD1. V lost 0 bases, J lost 0 bases, and 6 bases stayed unmatched. CDR3 length: 17 amino acids. Here the CDR3 reads CASSLALGDRSTDTQYF. Here the CDR3 DNA reads TGTGCCAGCAGTTTAGCGCTAGGGGACAGAAGCACAGATACGCAGTATTTT.

The CDR3 spells CASSVRDIYNEQFF. Here the CDR3 DNA reads TGTGCCAGTAGTGTCCGGGACATTTACAATGAGCAGTTCTTC. The genes are TRBV19 and TRBJ2-1; D possibly corresponds to TRBD1 (6 bases). Germline V gene lookup returns CDR1 LNHDA and CDR2 SQIVND (reference sequence). Trimming took 5 bases from V and 4 from J, leaving 12 bases between them. The CDR3 extends over 14 amino acids.

The CDR3 coding sequence is TGTGCCAGCGGACAGGGTCGAGAGACCCAGTACTTC. As protein: CASGQGRETQYF. The chain joins TRBV6-2 or TRBV6-3 to TRBJ2-5; the match to TRBD1 covers 8 bases. CDR1 is MNHEY and CDR2 is SVGEGT in the germline V gene. V shed 8 bases and J 4 bases; nucleotides not matched to a gene: 3. This CDR3 is built from 12 residues.

The chain recombines TRBV12-3 or TRBV12-4 with TRBJ2-3; 9 positions agree with TRBD2. This CDR3 has 15 amino acids. Losses at the gene ends were 0 bases for V and 7 bases for J; bases not matched to a gene: 5. The CDR3 reads CASSLASGGRYTQYF. CDR3 nucleotides: TGTGCCAGCAGTTTAGCTAGCGGGGGACGCTATACGCAGTATTTT.

This chain connects TRBV29-1 to TRBJ2-4, with D perhaps TRBD2 (6 bases). The J call may be wrong; the DNA end is better matched by TRBJ2-7. There are 13 residues in the CDR3. Looked up from germline, CDR1 is SQVTM and CDR2 is ANQGSEA. The CDR3 DNA reads TGCAGCTTTAAATCCACTAGCAAAGACGAGCAGTACTTC. This codes for CSFKSTSKDEQYF.

V usage is TRBV19 and J usage is TRBJ2-7; 7 bases map to TRBD1. V lost 9 bases, J lost 5 bases, and 4 bases stayed unmatched. The germline CDR1 and CDR2 sequences are LNHDA and SQIVND (reference sequence). The CDR3 sequence is 11 residues long. The CDR3 reads CASRTGDEQYF. CDR3 DNA: TGTGCCAGCCGAACAGGGGACGAGCAGTACTTC. Looking up the rest from reference TRBV19 and TRBJ2-7 gives the full variable domain: DGGITQSPKYLFRKEGQNVTLSCEQNLNHDAMYWYRQDPGQGLRLIYYSQIVNDFQKGDIAEGYSVSREKKESFPLTVTSAQKNPTAFYLCASRTGDEQYFGPGTRLTVT.